This T cell receptor beta chain was observed in a study of regulatory T cells in long-lasting Graves disease. From the reads, TCRdb called clonotypes with MiXCR, one entry per CDR3 protein. The sample lists 800 to 950 distinct CDR3 sequences; under 90% were seen once. The CDR3 is 14 amino acids. Trimming removed 2 bases at V and 1 base at J, with 11 bases between. Germline V CDR1 and CDR2: DFQATT, SNEGSKA (reference sequence). From PBMCs, RNA was extracted and then used to make the TCR library. The receptor's source is a man in his late teens or twenties with Graves disease. This sample comprised peripheral blood mononuclear cells (PBMCs), obtained with antithyroid drug treatment, in newly diagnosed or persistent Graves disease (not recorded which). V is TRBV20-1 and J is TRBJ2-5; a possible D gene is TRBD2 (5 bases). Here the CDR3 reads CSARIPGVQETQYF. Here the CDR3 DNA reads TGCAGTGCTAGAATCCCCGGGGTCCAAGAGACCCAGTACTTC.